This T cell receptor beta chain was sequenced for a study of CD8+CD57+ T cells in acquired aplastic anemia. Study conclusions and caveats: The same twenty-nine CD8+ CDR3 sequences occurred in patients and in controls.

This clonotype showed up many times. Its antigen is unidentified. Germline V gene data show CDR1 as SGHVS and CDR2 as FNYEAQ. The CDR3 sequence is 15 residues long. After removal of 5 bases from V and 3 bases from J, the junction contained 10 bases not matched to a gene. Genomic DNA served as template for TCR beta VDJ and CDR3 profiling. TCRdb recomputed calls from the reads with MiXCR, one row per CDR3 protein. This sample has about 220,000 distinct CDR3 sequences; 30% to 40% occur once, and the top ten carry around 1.1%. The V and J genes are TRBV7-6 and TRBJ2-7, with 7 bases aligning to TRBD1. This receptor was identified in a human donor in good health, serving as a control. The material sequenced was sorted CD4+, CD8+, or CD8+CD57+ T cells (not recorded which) from PBMCs. The CDR3: CASSPNRQGHYEQYF. CDR3 nucleotide sequence: TGTGCCAGCAGCCCAAATAGACAGGGACACTACGAGCAGTACTTC. The full variable domain, its missing parts supplied by reference TRBV7-6 and TRBJ2-7, is GAGVSQSPRYKVTKRGQDVALRCDPISGHVSLYWYRQALGQGPEFLTYFNYEAQQDKSGLPNDRFSAERPEGSISTLTIQRTEQRDSAMYRCASSPNRQGHYEQYFGPGTRLTVT.